This T cell receptor beta chain is drawn from a study of memory CD4+ T cells and cytomegalovirus serostatus (dated by TCRdb to 2018 to 2020). Regarding the complete study: A total of about 35 healthy Belgian adults, of whom 9 were CMV seropositive and roughly 25 were CMV seronegative, were included in the cohort. To replicate a published TCR-based CMV serostatus classifier, the study sequenced CD4+ memory TCRbeta repertoires from a Belgian cohort whose cytomegalovirus serostatus was known.

A FACSAria II was used to sort memory CD4+ T cells, defined as single viable CD3+CD4+CD8-CD45RO+ cells. To determine CMV serostatus, a Roche Elecsys assay was used that detects serum IgG against CMV pp150, pp28, p38 and p52. Following thawing, total CD4+ T cells were enriched through positive selection using CD4 magnetic microbeads. The samples came from a different study that was designed specifically to examine the CD4+ T cell memory repertoire. Peripheral blood mononuclear cells were isolated and cryopreserved according to standard operating procedures, and serum was kept at -80 degrees C. Staining used CD3-PerCP (BW264/56), CD4-APC (RPA-T4), CD45RO-PE (UCHT1) and CD8-Pacific Orange (3B5) antibodies, with Sytox blue excluding non-viable cells. Points on this clone: It lacks a known antigen. Base-call qualities are not available, and no considerably larger clone is one nucleotide away.

Genomic DNA was extracted from sorted cells with the Quick-DNA Microprep Kit. Amplification of TCRbeta DNA was done with the immunoSEQ hsTCRbeta kit, following the protocol from the manufacturer. An Illumina MiSeq instrument was used to sequence the TCRbeta libraries. Under the source paper's analysis protocol: Removing out-of-frame sequences left some 2.4 million distinct TCRbeta sequences, an average of approximately 65,000 per individual. Each individual was scored according to the count of roughly 160 previously reported CMV-associated TCRbeta sequences and the total productive distinct TCRbeta count. A beta-binomial model was reimplemented in Python, and scikit-learn random forests with default parameters were trained on data from the US cohort. On the Belgian cohort, classifier performance was reported as the median AUC, along with percentile confidence intervals, across 10,000 bootstrap iterations. TCRdb re-hosts the immuneACCESS table, in-frame sequences only. Its copies lack some clones; in the studies checked, an unresolved V gene accounts for under half of them, and the cause for the rest is not known. That table supplies the V and J calls and clone size; D and trimming were determined from the DNA. In all, the sample holds 50,000 to 70,000 clones, and 65% to 80% of those were seen once. Jointly, the top ten make up 0.82% of the sample.

Study-wide findings and limitations: Of under 200 previously reported CMV-associated TCRbeta sequences, approximately 64 appeared in the CD4+ memory repertoires, each in one to five individuals. A median bootstrapped AUC of about 0.95 with a 95% CI of 0.76-1.00 was achieved on the Belgian cohort by the original-framework classifier. For predicting CMV serostatus, the median bootstrapped AUC was approximately 0.95 using the original framework and about 0.9 using a US-trained random forest. The results were read as suggesting that the CMV-associated TCR signature is, for the most part, present in the CD4+ memory repertoire. Unlike the original study, which covered naive and memory CD4+ and CD8+ populations, the Belgian study sequenced only CD4+CD45RO+ memory cells.

Trimming takes 5 bases from V and 1 base from J, and the germline ends sit 14 bases apart. CDR3 length: 15 amino acids, cysteine to phenylalanine. The kept DNA is CDR3 alone, 45 bases in frame from the first base. Based on the germline V gene (reference sequence), the CDR1 and CDR2 sequences are SSHAT and FNYEAQ. Sequencing input: memory CD4+ T cells from blood. This receptor was identified in an adult in good health and CMV-seronegative. Recombination connected TRBV7-7 to TRBJ2-5, and perhaps TRBD1 as D gene, on 6 matching bases. In nucleotide form, the sequence is TGTGCCAGCAGCCCCCAAGTGACAGGCCAAGAGACCCAGTACTTC. Its translation reads: CASSPQVTGQETQYF.